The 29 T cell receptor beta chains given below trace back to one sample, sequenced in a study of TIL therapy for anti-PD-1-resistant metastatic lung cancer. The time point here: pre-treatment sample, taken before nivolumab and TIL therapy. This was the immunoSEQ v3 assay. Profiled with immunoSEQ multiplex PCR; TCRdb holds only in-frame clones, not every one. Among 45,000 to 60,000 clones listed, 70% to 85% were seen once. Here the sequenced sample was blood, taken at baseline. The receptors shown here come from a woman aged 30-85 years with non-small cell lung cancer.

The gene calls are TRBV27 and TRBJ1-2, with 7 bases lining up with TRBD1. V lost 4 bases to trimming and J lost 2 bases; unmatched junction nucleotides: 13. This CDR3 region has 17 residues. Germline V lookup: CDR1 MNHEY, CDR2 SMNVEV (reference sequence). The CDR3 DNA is TGTGCCAGCAGTTCCTCGACAGGGACGGGGGGGAACTATGGCTACACCTTC. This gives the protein CASSSSTGTGGNYGYTF.

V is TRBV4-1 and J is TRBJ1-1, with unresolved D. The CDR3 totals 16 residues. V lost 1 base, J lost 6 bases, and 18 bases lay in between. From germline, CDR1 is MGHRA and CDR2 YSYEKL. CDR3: CASSQAPEGALAEAFF. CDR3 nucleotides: TGCGCCAGCAGCCAAGCCCCCGAGGGCGCTTTGGCTGAAGCTTTCTTT.

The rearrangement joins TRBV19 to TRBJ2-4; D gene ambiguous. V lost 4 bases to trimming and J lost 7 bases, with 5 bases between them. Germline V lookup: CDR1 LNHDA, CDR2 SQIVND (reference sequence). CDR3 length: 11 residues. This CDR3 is CASSTGNIQYF. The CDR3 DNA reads TGTGCCAGTAGTACCGGCAACATTCAGTACTTC.

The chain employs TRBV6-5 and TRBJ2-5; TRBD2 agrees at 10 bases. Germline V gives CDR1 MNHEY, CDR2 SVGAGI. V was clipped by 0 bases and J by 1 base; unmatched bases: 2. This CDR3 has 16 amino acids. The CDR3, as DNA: TGTGCCAGCAGTTACTCTGAGCGGGGGGGCCAAGAGACCCAGTACTTC. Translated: CASSYSERGGQETQYF.

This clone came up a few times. The CDR3 reads CASSQRSPGGYGYTF. CDR3 nucleotides: TGCGCCAGCAGCCAAAGAAGTCCGGGAGGCTATGGCTACACCTTC. The chain recombines TRBV4-1 with TRBJ1-2; D gene ambiguous. The germline CDR1 and CDR2 sequences are MGHRA and YSYEKL. This CDR3 has 15 amino acids. Trimming took 2 bases from V and 4 from J, leaving 14 bases between them.

CDR3 sequence (DNA): TGTGCCAGCATTGGGGACAGGAGCTCTGGGGCCAACGTCCTGACTTTC. Residues: CASIGDRSSGANVLTF. The chain combines TRBV5-8 with TRBJ2-6; 8 nucleotides align to TRBD1. V dropped 6 bases and J dropped 0; count of bases not matched to a gene: 5. Germline V gene data show CDR1 as SGHTS and CDR2 as YDEGEE. The CDR3 spans 16 residues.

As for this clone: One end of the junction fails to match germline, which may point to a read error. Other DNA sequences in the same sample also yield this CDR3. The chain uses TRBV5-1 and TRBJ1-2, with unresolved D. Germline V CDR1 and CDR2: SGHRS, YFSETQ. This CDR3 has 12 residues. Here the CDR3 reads CASSRTLDGYTF. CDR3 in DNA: TGCGCTAGCAGCCGGACCCTCGATGGCTACACCTTC.

CDR3 sequence: CASSQALGDRSYNEQFF. In DNA form, the CDR3 reads TGTGCCAGCAGCCAGGCTCTTGGGGACCGCTCCTACAATGAGCAGTTCTTC. The V call is TRBV4-2, the J call TRBJ2-1; possibly TRBD1 or TRBD2 for D (5 bases each). In germline, CDR1 is LGHNA, CDR2 YNFKEQ. The CDR3 covers 17 residues. The ends were cut back, 3 bases at V and 0 bases at J, with 15 bases in the middle.

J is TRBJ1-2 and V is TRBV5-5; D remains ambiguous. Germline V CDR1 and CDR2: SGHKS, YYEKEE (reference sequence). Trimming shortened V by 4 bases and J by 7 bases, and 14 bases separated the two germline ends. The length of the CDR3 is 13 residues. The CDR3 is CASSEGPWGGYTF. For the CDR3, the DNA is TGTGCCAGCAGCGAGGGTCCGTGGGGTGGCTACACCTTC.

The CDR3 is CASSRSGTSGTDTQYF. The CDR3 bases are TGTGCCAGCAGTAGGAGTGGGACTAGCGGCACAGATACGCAGTATTTT. The chain is built from TRBV2 and TRBJ2-3, with TRBD2 matching over 10 bases. The CDR3 is 16 amino acids. With 5 bases clipped from V and 1 base from J, the junction kept 6 bases outside the gene matches. CDR1 is SNHLY, CDR2 FYNNEI, per germline.

This CDR3 reads CASSIGGKAYEQYF. DNA for the CDR3: TGTGCCAGTAGTATAGGAGGGAAGGCCTACGAGCAGTACTTC. This chain links TRBV19 with TRBJ2-7; D may be TRBD2 (5 bases). V lost 1 base and J 2 bases, leaving 9 bases between the germline ends. This CDR3 comprises 14 residues. The germline V gene has CDR1 LNHDA and CDR2 SQIVND (reference sequence). The entire variable domain, with the rest obtained from reference TRBV19 and TRBJ2-7, is as follows: DGGITQSPKYLFRKEGQNVTLSCEQNLNHDAMYWYRQDPGQGLRLIYYSQIVNDFQKGDIAEGYSVSREKKESFPLTVTSAQKNPTAFYLCASSIGGKAYEQYFGPGTRLTVT.

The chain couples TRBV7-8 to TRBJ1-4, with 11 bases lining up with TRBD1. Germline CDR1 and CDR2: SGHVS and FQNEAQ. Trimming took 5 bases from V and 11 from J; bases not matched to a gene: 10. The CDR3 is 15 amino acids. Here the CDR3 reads CASSPKMGQGEKLFF. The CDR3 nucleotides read TGTGCCAGCAGCCCTAAAATGGGACAGGGGGAGAAACTGTTTTTT.

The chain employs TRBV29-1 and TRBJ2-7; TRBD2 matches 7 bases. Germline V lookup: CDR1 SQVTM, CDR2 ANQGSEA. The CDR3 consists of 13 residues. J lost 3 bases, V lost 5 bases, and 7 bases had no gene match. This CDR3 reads CSVRWRESYEQYF. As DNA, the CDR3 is TGCAGCGTTCGATGGCGGGAGAGCTACGAGCAGTACTTC.

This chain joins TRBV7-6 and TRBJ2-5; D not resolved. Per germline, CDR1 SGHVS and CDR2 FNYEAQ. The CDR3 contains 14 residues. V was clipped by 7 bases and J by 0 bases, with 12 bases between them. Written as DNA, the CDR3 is TGTGCCAGCATCCACTCTAGGTACCAAGAGACCCAGTACTTC. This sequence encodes CASIHSRYQETQYF. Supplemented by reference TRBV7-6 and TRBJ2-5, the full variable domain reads GAGVSQSPRYKVTKRGQDVALRCDPISGHVSLYWYRQALGQGPEFLTYFNYEAQQDKSGLPNDRFSAERPEGSISTLTIQRTEQRDSAMYRCASIHSRYQETQYFGPGTRLLVL.

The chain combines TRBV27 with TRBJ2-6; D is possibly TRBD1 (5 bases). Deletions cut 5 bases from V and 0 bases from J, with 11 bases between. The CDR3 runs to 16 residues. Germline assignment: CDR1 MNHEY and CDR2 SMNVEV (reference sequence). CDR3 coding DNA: TGTGCCAGCAGTAAGCAGGGAAACTCTGGGGCCAACGTCCTGACTTTC. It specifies CASSKQGNSGANVLTF. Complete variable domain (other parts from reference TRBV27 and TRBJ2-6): EAQVTQNPRYLITVTGKKLTVTCSQNMNHEYMSWYRQDPGLGLRQIYYSMNVEVTDKGDVPEGYKVSRKEKRNFPLILESPSPNQTSLYFCASSKQGNSGANVLTFGAGSRLTVL.

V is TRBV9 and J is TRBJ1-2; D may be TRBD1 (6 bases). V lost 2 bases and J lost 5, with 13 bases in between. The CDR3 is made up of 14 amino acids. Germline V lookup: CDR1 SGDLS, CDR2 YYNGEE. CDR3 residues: CASSVGGAGYGYTF. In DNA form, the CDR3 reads TGTGCCAGCAGCGTTGGGGGCGCAGGTTATGGCTACACCTTC. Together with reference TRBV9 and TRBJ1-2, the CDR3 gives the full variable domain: DSGVTQTPKHLITATGQRVTLRCSPRSGDLSVYWYQQSLDQGLQFLIQYYNGEERAKGNILERFSAQQFPDLHSELNLSSLELGDSALYFCASSVGGAGYGYTFGSGTRLTVV.

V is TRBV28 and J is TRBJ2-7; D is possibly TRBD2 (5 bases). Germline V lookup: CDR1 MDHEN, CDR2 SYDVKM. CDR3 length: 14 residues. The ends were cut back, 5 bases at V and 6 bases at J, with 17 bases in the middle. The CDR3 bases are TGTGCCAGCAGTCTACCGGAGGTTTTCTCCGAGCAGTACTTC. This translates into CASSLPEVFSEQYF. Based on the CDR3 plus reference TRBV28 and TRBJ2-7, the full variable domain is DVKVTQSSRYLVKRTGEKVFLECVQDMDHENMFWYRQDPGLGLRLIYFSYDVKMKEKGDIPEGYSVSREKKERFSLILESASTNQTSMYLCASSLPEVFSEQYFGPGTRLTVT.

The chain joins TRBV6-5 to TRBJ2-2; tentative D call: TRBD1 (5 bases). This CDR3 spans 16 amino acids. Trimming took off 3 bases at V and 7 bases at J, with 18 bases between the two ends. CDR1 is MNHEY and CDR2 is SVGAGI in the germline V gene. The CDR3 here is CASSYNSAGADGELFF. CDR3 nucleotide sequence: TGTGCCAGCAGTTATAATTCGGCTGGGGCAGACGGGGAGCTGTTTTTT.

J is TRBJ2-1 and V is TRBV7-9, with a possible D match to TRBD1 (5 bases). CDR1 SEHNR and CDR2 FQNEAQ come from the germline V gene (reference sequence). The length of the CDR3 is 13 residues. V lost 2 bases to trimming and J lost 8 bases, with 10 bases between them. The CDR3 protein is CASSLTEGDEQFF. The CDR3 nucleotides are TGTGCCAGCAGCTTAACCGAAGGGGATGAGCAGTTCTTC.

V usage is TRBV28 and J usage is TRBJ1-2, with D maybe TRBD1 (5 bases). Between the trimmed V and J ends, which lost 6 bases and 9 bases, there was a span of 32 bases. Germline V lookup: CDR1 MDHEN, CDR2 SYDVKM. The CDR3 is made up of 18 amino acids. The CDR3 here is CASSPPGVGEGSMIRYTF. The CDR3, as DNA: TGTGCCAGCAGCCCTCCTGGCGTAGGGGAGGGGAGTATGATTCGCTACACCTTC.

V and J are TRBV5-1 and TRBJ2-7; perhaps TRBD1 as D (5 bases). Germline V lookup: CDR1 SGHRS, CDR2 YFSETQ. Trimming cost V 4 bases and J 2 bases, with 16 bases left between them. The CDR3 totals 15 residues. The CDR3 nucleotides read TGCGCCAGCAGCCGACCCCCGCAGGACACCTACGAGCAGTACTTC. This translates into CASSRPPQDTYEQYF. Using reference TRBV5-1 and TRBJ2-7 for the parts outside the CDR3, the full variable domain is KAGVTQTPRYLIKTRGQQVTLSCSPISGHRSVSWYQQTPGQGLQFLFEYFSETQRNKGNFPGRFSGRQFSNSRSEMNVSTLELGDSALYLCASSRPPQDTYEQYFGPGTRLTVT.

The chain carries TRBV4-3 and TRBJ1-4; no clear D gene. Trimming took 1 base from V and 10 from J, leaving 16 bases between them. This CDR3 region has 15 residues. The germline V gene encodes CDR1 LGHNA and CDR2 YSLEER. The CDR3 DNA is TGCGCCAGCAGCCAAGCCACTTTGGGCCCTGGAAAACTGTTTTTT. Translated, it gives CASSQATLGPGKLFF.

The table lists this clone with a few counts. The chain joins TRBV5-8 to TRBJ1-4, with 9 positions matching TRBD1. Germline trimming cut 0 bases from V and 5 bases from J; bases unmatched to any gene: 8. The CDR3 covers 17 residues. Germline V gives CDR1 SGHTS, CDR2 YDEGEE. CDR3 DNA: TGTGCCAGCAGCTTGGTAGGACAGGGGCCATCAAATGAAAAACTGTTTTTT. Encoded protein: CASSLVGQGPSNEKLFF.

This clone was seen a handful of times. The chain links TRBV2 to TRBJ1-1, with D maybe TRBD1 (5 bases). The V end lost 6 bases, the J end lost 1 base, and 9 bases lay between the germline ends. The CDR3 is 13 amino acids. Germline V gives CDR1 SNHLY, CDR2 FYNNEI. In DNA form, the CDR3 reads TGTGCCAGCAGCGAACAGGAGAACACTGAAGCTTTCTTT. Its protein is CASSEQENTEAFF.

DNA of the CDR3: TGTGCCAGTAGTTCCAATCCTCCTGAACCAGGGGACTATGGCTACACCTTC. The encoded protein is CASSSNPPEPGDYGYTF. The chain is built from TRBV19 and TRBJ1-2; D possibly corresponds to TRBD1 (6 bases). In germline, CDR1 is LNHDA, CDR2 SQIVND (reference sequence). This CDR3 comprises 17 residues. Trimming shortened V by 5 bases and J by 3 bases, and 22 bases separated the two germline ends.

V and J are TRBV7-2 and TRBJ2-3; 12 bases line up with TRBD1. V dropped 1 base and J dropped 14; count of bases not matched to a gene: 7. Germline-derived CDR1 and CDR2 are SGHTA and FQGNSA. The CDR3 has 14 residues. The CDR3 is CASSLEVRDRGLYF. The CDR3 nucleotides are TGTGCCAGCAGCTTAGAGGTCCGGGACAGGGGGCTGTATTTT.

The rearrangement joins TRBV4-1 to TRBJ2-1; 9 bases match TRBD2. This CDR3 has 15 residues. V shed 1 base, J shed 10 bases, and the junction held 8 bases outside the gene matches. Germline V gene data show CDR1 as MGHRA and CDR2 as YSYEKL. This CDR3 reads CASSQAAGGLIEQFF. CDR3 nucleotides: TGCGCCAGCAGCCAAGCGGCGGGGGGGCTTATAGAGCAGTTCTTC.

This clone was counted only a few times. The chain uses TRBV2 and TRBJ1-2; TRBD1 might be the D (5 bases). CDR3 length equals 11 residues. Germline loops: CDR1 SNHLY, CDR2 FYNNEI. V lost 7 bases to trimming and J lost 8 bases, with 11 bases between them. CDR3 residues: CASIFWGGYTF. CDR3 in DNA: TGTGCCAGCATCTTCTGGGGGGGCTACACCTTC.

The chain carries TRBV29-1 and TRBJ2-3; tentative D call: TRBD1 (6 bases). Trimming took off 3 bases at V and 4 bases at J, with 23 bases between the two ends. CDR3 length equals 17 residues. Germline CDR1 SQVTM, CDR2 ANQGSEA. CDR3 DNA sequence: TGCAGCGTTGATGATCCCGCGACAGGAGGAAGTCCAGATACGCAGTATTTT. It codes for CSVDDPATGGSPDTQYF.